This TCR beta chain appears in the sequencing data of a study of Ad26.COV2.S vaccination and SARS-CoV-2 variants (dated by TCRdb to the early 2020s). In terms of the full investigation: Vaccine-arm donors came from COV1001, a multicentre, randomized, double-blind, placebo-controlled phase I-IIa trial of Ad26.COV2.S in healthy adults. Throughout the experiments and outcome assessment, investigators stayed blinded to trial group allocation. Trial participants were randomized into five groups of five: low-dose or high-dose Ad26.COV2.S given once or twice, or placebo on both occasions. TCRbeta repertoire sequencing served as the tool for gauging how specific and how broad the SARS-CoV-2-reactive T cell receptors were following Ad26.COV2.S vaccination. The TCR-sequenced set comprised about 32 samples: roughly 19 Ad26.COV2.S vaccine recipients, 5 placebo recipients and 8 SARS-CoV-2 convalescent individuals. Ad26.COV2.S was administered intramuscularly at a dose of 5x10^10 or 1x10^11 viral particles, either as one shot or as two shots given 56 days apart. General conclusions and limits of the study: The study was not powered to compare responses between vaccine doses or regimens. After vaccination, substantial breadth of spike-specific CD8+ and CD4+ T cell responses was reported. The authors noted that total T cell responses may have been underestimated by the TCR breadth and depth analyses. Ad26.COV2.S recipients had higher spike-specific TCR breadth than placebo recipients (P = 0.0014). Comparable non-spike TCR breadth was observed between vaccine and placebo recipients, consistent with only spike being contained in the vaccine.

The immunoSEQ Assay was the method used to sequence TCRbeta CDR3 regions. After extraction, genomic DNA underwent amplification by bias-controlled multiplex PCR, followed by high-throughput sequencing. On the study's bioinformatics: To quantify the absolute abundance of every unique TCRbeta CDR3 region, sequences were collapsed and filtered. T cell fraction was estimated by normalization of TCRbeta template counts to usable DNA, with usable DNA being measured through amplification of reference genes present in all nucleated cells. Repertoire TCRs were annotated as SARS-CoV-2-specific when V gene, CDR3 amino acid sequence and J gene were exactly matched to a known reactive TCR set. The reference SARS-CoV-2 TCR set was derived from MIRA and filtered for enrichment in COVID-19-positive ImmuneCODE repertoires, a step that removed public or cross-reactive TCRs. Using the MIRA antigens, annotated TCRs were further analysed by specific ORF or by position within an ORF. Depth was the summed frequency of annotated unique rearrangements, while breadth was defined as annotated unique rearrangements over total unique productive rearrangements. Two-sided Wilcoxon rank-sum tests were applied when comparing TCR breadth between groups. TCRdb stores this immuneACCESS table with in-frame sequences only. Part of the clones is absent; in the studies checked, under half of the shortfall reflects unresolved V genes, and no reason is known for the rest. Clone size and V and J calls were adopted from that table, with D and trimming inferred from the DNA. In this sample the table shows 350,000 to 600,000 clones, roughly nine tenths of which occur a single time. Together, the top ten hold approximately 1.7% of the sample.

As concerns this clone: Its specific antigen is unknown. No much larger clonotype is one base removed from it; base qualities were not supplied.

V is reduced by 0 bases and J by 5 bases, leaving a spacing of 7 bases between them. From cysteine to phenylalanine, the CDR3 is 13 amino acids long. Solely the CDR3 DNA is kept, with 39 bases framed from the first base. From the germline V gene (reference sequence), CDR1 is LNHNV and CDR2 is YYDKDF. The treatment or condition label of this sample denotes: around 19 received Ad26.COV2.S at low or high dose, single or two shots; 5 received placebo; per-sample allocation not given. For vaccine and placebo recipients, repertoires were sequenced using samples collected on day 63 after the first injection. In Cohort 1b, 25 or so adults aged 18-55 years were enrolled at a single site in Boston, USA, between 29 July and 7 August 2020. Ad26.COV2.S consisted of a replication-incompetent adenovirus type 26 vector by which a prefusion-stabilized SARS-CoV-2 spike protein from the original Wuhan strain was expressed.

The V and J genes are TRBV15 and TRBJ1-2, with no confident D gene call. This sequence originates from a person between 18 and 65 years old who received the Ad26.COV2.S COVID-19 vaccine or a placebo. The sequenced sample was peripheral blood, obtained in a trial of Ad26.COV2.S vaccine versus placebo. The bases are TGTGCCACCAGCAGAGATTGGGATTATGGCTACACCTTC. Translation gives CATSRDWDYGYTF.